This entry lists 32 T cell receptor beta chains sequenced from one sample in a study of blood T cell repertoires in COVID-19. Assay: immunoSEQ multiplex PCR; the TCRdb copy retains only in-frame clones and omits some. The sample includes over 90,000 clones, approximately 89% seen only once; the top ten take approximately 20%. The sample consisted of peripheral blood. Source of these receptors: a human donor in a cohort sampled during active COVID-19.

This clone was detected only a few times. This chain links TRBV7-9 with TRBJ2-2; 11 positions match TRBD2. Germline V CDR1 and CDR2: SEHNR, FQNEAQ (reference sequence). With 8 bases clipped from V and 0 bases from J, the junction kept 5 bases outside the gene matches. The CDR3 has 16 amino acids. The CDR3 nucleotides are TGTGCCAGCGAGACTAGCGGGATCGCGAACACCGGGGAGCTGTTTTTT. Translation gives CASETSGIANTGELFF.

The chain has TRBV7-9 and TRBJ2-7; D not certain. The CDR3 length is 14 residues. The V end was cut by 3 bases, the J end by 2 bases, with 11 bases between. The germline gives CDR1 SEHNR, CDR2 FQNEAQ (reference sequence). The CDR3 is CASSFTDAPYEQYF. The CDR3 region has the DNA TGTGCCAGCAGCTTTACAGATGCCCCCTACGAGCAGTACTTC.

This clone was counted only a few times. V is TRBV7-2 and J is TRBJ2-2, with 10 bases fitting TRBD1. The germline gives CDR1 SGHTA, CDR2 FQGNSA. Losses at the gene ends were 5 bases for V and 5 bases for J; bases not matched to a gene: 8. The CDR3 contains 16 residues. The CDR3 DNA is TGTGCCAGCAGCCGCGGGACAGGGGAAACAACCGGGGAGCTGTTTTTT. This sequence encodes CASSRGTGETTGELFF.

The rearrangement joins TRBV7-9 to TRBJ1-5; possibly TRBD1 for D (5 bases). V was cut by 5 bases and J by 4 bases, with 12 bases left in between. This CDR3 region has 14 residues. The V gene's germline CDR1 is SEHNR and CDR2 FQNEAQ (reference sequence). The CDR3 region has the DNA TGTGCCAGCAGCCCGGGGGGGGGTAATCAGCCCCAGCATTTT. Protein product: CASSPGGGNQPQHF.

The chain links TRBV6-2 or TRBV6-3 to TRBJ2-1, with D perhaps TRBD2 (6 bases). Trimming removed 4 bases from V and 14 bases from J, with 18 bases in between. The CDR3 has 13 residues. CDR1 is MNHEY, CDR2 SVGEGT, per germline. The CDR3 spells CASSSPGLPLEFF. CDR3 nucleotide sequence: TGTGCCAGCAGTTCTCCGGGACTTCCGCTCGAGTTCTTC.

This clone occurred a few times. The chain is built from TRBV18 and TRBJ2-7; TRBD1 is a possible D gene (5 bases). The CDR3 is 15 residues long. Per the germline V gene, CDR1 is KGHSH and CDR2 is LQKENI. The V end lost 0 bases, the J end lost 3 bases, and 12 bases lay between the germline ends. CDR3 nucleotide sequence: TGTGCCAGCTCACCACCGGTCTCAGGGTTCTACGAGCAGTACTTC. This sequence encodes CASSPPVSGFYEQYF.

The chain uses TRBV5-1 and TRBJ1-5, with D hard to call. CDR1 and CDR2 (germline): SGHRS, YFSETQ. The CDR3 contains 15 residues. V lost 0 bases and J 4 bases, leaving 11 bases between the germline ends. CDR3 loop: CASSLDPGSNQPQHF. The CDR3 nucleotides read TGCGCCAGCAGCTTGGACCCGGGATCGAATCAGCCCCAGCATTTT. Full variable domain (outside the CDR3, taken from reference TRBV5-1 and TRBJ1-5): KAGVTQTPRYLIKTRGQQVTLSCSPISGHRSVSWYQQTPGQGLQFLFEYFSETQRNKGNFPGRFSGRQFSNSRSEMNVSTLELGDSALYLCASSLDPGSNQPQHFGDGTRLSIL.

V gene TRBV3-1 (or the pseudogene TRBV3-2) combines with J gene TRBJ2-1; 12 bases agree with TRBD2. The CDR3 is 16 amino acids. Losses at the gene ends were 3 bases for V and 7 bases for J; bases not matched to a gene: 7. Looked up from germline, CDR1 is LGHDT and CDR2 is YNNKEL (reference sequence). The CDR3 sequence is CASSQMTSGSFNEQFF. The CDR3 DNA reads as TGTGCCAGCAGCCAGATGACTAGCGGGAGTTTTAATGAGCAGTTCTTC.

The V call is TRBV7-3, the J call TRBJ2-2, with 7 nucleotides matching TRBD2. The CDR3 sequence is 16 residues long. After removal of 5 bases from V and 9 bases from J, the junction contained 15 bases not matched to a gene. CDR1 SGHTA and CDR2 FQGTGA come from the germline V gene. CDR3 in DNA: TGTGCCAGCAGCGACGTGGGGGAGGGCCGGTCGAGGGAGCTGTTTTTT. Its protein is CASSDVGEGRSRELFF.

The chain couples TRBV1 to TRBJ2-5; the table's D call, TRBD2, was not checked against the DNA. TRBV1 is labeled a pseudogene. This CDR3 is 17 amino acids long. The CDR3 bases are TGCACCAGCAGCCAAGAGTGTCGGGGACTAAATCAAGAGACCCAGTACTTC. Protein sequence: CTSSQECRGLNQETQYF.

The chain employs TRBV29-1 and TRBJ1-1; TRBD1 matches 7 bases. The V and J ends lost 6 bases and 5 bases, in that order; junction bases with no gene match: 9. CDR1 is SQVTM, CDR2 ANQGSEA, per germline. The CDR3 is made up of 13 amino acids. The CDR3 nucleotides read TGCAGCGTCCAGGGGGTCTCGAGGACTGAAGCTTTCTTT. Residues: CSVQGVSRTEAFF.

The CDR3 is CASSYVGLEQFF. The CDR3 coding sequence is TGTGCCAGCAGTTACGTGGGACTTGAGCAGTTCTTC. The chain joins TRBV6-5 to TRBJ2-1, with D possibly TRBD2 on 6 matching bases. CDR3 size: 12 residues. V dropped 2 bases and J dropped 9 bases, with 8 bases sitting between them. Germline CDR1 and CDR2: MNHEY and SVGAGI.

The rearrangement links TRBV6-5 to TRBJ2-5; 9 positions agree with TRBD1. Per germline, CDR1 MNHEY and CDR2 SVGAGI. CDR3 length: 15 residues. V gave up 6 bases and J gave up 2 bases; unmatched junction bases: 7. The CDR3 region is CASRAGQGPQETQYF. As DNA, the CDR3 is TGTGCCAGCAGGGCCGGACAGGGGCCTCAAGAGACCCAGTACTTC.

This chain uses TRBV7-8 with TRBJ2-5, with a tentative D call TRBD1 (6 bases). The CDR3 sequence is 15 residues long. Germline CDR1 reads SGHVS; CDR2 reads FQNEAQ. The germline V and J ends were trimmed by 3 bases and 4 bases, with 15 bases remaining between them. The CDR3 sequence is CASSFGGGVGETQYF. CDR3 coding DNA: TGTGCCAGCAGCTTTGGTGGGGGCGTTGGAGAGACCCAGTACTTC.

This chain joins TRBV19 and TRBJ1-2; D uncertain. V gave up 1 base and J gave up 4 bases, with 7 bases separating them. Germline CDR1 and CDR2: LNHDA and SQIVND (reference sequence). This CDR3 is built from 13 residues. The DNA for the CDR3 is TGTGCCAGTAGTATAGGGTGGGCCTATGGCTACACCTTC. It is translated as CASSIGWAYGYTF. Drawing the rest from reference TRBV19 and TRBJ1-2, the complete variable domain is DGGITQSPKYLFRKEGQNVTLSCEQNLNHDAMYWYRQDPGQGLRLIYYSQIVNDFQKGDIAEGYSVSREKKESFPLTVTSAQKNPTAFYLCASSIGWAYGYTFGSGTRLTVV.

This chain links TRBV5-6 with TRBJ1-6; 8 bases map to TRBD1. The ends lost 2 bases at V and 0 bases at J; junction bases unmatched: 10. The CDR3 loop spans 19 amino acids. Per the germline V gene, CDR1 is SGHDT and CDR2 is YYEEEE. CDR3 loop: CASSFQGATDSSYNSPLHF. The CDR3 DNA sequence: TGTGCCAGCAGCTTCCAGGGGGCTACGGACAGCTCCTATAATTCACCCCTCCACTTT.

The CDR3 region has the DNA TGCGCCAGCAGCTGGGGACAGGGTAGCACAGATACGCAGTATTTT. Protein: CASSWGQGSTDTQYF. V is TRBV5-1 and J is TRBJ2-3, with 9 bases matching TRBD1. CDR3 length equals 15 residues. The V segment lost 3 bases and the J segment 0 bases; nucleotides outside the gene matches: 2. CDR1 SGHRS and CDR2 YFSETQ come from the germline V gene.

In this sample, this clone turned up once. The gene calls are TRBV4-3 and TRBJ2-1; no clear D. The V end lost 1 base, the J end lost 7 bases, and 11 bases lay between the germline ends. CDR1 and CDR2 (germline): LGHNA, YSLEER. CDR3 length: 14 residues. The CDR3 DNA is TGCGCCAGCAGCCAAGTAGTCTACGGGAATGAGCAGTTCTTC. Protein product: CASSQVVYGNEQFF.

The CDR3 protein is CASSYSEQADGYTF. CDR3 sequence (DNA): TGTGCCAGCAGTTACTCGGAACAGGCGGATGGCTACACCTTC. The rearrangement links TRBV6-6 to TRBJ1-2, with TRBD1 as a possible D gene (5 bases). Trimming took off 0 bases at V and 6 bases at J, with 11 bases between the two ends. Germline V gene data show CDR1 as MNHNY and CDR2 as SVGAGI (reference sequence). This CDR3 comprises 14 residues.

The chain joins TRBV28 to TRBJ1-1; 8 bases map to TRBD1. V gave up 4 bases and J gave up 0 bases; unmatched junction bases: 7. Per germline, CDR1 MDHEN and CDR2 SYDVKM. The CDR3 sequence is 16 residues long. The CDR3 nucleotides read TGTGCCAGCAGTTCCGCAGGGGGCGAGGTGAACACTGAAGCTTTCTTT. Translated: CASSSAGGEVNTEAFF. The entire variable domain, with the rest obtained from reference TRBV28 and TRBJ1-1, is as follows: DVKVTQSSRYLVKRTGEKVFLECVQDMDHENMFWYRQDPGLGLRLIYFSYDVKMKEKGDIPEGYSVSREKKERFSLILESASTNQTSMYLCASSSAGGEVNTEAFFGQGTRLTVV.

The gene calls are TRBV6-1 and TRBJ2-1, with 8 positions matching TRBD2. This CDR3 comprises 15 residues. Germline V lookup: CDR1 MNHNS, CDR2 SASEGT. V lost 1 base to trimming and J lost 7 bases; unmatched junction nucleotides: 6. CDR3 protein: CASSEGTSTINEQFF. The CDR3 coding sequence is TGTGCCAGCAGTGAAGGGACTAGCACGATAAATGAGCAGTTCTTC.

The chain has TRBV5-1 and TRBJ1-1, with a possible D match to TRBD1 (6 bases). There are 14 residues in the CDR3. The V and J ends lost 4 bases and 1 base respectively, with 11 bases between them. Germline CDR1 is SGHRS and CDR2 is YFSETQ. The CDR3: CASSPGQTNTEAFF. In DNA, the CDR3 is TGCGCCAGCAGCCCGGGACAAACGAACACTGAAGCTTTCTTT.

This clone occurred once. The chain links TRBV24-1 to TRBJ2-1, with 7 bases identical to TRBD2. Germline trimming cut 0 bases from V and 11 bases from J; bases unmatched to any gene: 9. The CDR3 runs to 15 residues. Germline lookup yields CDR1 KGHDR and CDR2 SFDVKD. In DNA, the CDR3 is TGTGCCACCAGTGATTTGGGCGGGAGAAGCCCCCAGCAGTTCTTC. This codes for CATSDLGGRSPQQFF.

This chain's CDR3 is CASSIDFGTGQAYEQYF. Written as DNA, the CDR3 is TGTGCCAGTAGTATAGATTTTGGTACGGGACAGGCTTACGAGCAGTACTTC. The V and J genes are TRBV19 and TRBJ2-7; the match to TRBD1 covers 8 bases. The junction had 11 bases not matched to a gene; V was cut back by 0 bases and J by 4 bases. CDR1 and CDR2 from the germline V gene are LNHDA and SQIVND (reference sequence). The CDR3 totals 17 residues.

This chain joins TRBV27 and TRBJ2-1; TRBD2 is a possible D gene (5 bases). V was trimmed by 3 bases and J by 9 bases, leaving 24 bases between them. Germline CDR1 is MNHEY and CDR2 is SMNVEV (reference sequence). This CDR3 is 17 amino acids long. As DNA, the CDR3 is TGTGCCAGCAGTTTCCAACCCACTAGTAAGGGTATCGGTGAGCAGTTCTTC. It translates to CASSFQPTSKGIGEQFF.

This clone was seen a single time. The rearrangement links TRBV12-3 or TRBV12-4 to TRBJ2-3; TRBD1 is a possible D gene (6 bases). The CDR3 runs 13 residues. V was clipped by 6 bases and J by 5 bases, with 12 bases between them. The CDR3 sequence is CASSSSGEDTQYF. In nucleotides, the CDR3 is TGTGCCAGCAGCAGCTCAGGGGAAGATACGCAGTATTTT.

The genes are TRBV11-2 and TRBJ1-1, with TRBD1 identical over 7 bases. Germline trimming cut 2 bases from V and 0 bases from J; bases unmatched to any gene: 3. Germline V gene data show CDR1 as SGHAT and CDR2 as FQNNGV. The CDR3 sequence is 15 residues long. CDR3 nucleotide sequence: TGTGCCAGCAGCTTACAGGGACAGTTGAACACTGAAGCTTTCTTT. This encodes CASSLQGQLNTEAFF.

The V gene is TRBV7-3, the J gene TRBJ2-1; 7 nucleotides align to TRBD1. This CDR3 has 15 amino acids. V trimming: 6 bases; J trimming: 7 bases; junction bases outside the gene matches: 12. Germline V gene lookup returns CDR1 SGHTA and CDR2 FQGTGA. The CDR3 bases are TGTGCCAGCAGTCGCTGGACAGGCGCGTTGAATGAGCAGTTCTTC. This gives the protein CASSRWTGALNEQFF.

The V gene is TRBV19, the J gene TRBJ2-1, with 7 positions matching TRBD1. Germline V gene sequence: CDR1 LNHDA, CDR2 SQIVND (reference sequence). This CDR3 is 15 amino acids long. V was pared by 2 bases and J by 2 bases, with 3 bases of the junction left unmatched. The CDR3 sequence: CASSITGTAYNEQFF. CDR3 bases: TGTGCCAGTAGTATAACCGGGACAGCCTACAATGAGCAGTTCTTC.

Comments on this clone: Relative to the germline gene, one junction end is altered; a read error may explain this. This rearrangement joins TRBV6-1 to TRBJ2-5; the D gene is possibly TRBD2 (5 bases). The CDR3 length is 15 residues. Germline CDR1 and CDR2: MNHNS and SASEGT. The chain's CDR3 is CASSDPGIVEESQYF. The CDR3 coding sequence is TGTGCCAGCAGTGATCCCGGGATAGTAGAAGAGAGCCAGTACTTC.

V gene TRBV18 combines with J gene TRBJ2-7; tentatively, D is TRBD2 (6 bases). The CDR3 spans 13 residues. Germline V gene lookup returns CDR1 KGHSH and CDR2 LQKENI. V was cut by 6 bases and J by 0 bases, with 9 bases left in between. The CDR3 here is CASSGLNSYEQYF. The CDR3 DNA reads TGTGCCAGCTCGGGACTGAACTCCTACGAGCAGTACTTC.

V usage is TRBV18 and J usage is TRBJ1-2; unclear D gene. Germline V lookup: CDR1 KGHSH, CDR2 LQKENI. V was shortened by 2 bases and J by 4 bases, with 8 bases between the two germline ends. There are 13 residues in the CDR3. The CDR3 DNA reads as TGTGCCAGCTCACCAGGGGAGGGCTATGGCTACACCTTC. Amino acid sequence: CASSPGEGYGYTF.